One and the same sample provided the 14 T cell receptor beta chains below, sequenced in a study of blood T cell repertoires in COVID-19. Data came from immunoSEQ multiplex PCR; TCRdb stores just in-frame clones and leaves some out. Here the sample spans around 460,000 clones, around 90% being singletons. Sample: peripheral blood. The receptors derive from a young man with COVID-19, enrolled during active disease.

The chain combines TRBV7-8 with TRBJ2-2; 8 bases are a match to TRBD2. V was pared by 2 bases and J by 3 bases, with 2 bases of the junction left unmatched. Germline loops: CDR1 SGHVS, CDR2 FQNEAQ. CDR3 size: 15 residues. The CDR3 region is CASSLYGGDTGELFF. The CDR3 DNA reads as TGTGCCAGCAGCTTATACGGGGGGGACACCGGGGAGCTGTTTTTT.

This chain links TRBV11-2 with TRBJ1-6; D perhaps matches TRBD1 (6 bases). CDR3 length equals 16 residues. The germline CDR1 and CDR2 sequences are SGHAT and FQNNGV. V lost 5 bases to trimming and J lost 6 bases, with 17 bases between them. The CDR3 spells CASSPRTERGNSPLHF. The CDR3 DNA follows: TGTGCCAGCAGCCCCCGGACAGAACGGGGTAATTCACCCCTCCACTTT.

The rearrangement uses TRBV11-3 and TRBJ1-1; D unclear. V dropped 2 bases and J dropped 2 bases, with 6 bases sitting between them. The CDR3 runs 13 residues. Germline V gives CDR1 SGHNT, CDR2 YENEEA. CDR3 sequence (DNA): TGTGCCAGCAGCTTAAGTAGCAACACTGAAGCTTTCTTT. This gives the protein CASSLSSNTEAFF. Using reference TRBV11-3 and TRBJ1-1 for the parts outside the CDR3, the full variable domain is EAGVVQSPRYKIIEKKQPVAFWCNPISGHNTLYWYLQNLGQGPELLIRYENEEAVDDSQLPKDRFSAERLKGVDSTLKIQPAELGDSAVYLCASSLSSNTEAFFGQGTRLTVV.

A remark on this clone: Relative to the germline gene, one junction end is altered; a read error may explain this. The CDR3 sequence is CASTLTGALDTEAFF. CDR3 nucleotides: TGCGCCAGCACCTTGACAGGGGCGTTGGACACTGAAGCTTTCTTT. The genes are TRBV5-1 and TRBJ1-1; 8 bases are shared with TRBD1. The CDR3 extends over 15 amino acids. The V gene's germline CDR1 is SGHRS and CDR2 YFSETQ.

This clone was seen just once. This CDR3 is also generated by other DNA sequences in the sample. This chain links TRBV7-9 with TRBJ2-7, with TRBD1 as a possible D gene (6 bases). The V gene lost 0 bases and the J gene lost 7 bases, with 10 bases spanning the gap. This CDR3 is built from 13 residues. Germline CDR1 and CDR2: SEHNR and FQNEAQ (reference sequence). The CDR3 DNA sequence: TGTGCCAGCAGCTTAGCGGGGGCCGGGGAGCAGTACTTC. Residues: CASSLAGAGEQYF. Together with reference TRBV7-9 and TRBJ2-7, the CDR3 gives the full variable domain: DTGVSQNPRHKITKRGQNVTFRCDPISEHNRLYWYRQTLGQGPEFLTYFQNEAQLEKSRLLSDRFSAERPKGSFSTLEIQRTEQGDSAMYLCASSLAGAGEQYFGPGTRLTVT.

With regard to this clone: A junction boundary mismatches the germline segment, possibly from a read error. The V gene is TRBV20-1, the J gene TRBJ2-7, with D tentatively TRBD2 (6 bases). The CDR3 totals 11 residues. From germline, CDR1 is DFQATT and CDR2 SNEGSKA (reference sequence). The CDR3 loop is CSARGDSEQYF. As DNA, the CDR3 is TGCAGTGCGAGAGGGGACTCCGAGCAGTACTTC.

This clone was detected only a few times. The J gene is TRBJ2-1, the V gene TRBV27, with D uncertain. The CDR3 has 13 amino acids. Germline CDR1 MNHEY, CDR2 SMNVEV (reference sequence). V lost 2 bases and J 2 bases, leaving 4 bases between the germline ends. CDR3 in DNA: TGTGCCAGCAGTTTAAGCGCCTACAATGAGCAGTTCTTC. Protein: CASSLSAYNEQFF.

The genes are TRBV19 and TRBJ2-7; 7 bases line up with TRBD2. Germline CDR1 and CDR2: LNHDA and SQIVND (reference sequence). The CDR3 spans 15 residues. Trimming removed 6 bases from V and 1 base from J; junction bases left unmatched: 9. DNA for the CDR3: TGTGCCAGTAGCCTAGCGGTGGGGGTGTCCTACGAGCAGTACTTC. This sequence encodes CASSLAVGVSYEQYF.

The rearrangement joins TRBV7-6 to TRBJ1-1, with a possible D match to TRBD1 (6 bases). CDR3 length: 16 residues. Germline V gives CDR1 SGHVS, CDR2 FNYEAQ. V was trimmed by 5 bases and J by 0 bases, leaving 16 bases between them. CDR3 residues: CASSPNRDGLNTEAFF. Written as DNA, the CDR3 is TGTGCCAGCAGCCCCAACAGGGATGGGCTGAACACTGAAGCTTTCTTT.

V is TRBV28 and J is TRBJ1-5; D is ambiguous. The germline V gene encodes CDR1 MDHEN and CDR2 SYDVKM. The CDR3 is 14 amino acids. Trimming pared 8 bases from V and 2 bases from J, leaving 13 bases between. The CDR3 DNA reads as TGTGCCAGCTGTGTTAGATTAGGCAATCAGCCCCAGCATTTT. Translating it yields CASCVRLGNQPQHF.

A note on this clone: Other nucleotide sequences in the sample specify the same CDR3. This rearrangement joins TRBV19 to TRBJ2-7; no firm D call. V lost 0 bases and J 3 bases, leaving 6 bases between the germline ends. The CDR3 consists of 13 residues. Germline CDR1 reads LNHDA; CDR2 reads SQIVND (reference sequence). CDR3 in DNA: TGTGCCAGTAGTATAGACCGAGGCTACGAGCAGTACTTC. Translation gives CASSIDRGYEQYF.

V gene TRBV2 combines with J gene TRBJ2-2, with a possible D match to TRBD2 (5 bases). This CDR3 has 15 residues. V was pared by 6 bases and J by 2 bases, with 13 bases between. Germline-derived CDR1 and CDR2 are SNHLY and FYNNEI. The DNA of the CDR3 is TGTGCCAGCAGGGAGGAAACTAGAAACACCGGGGAGCTGTTTTTT. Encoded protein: CASREETRNTGELFF.

The CDR3 region is CASSQGHQGSSYEQYF. The CDR3 DNA sequence: TGTGCCAGCAGCCAAGGACACCAGGGGAGCTCCTACGAGCAGTACTTC. The V gene is TRBV3-1 (or the pseudogene TRBV3-2), the J gene TRBJ2-7, with D perhaps matching TRBD1 (6 bases). CDR1 and CDR2 from the germline V gene are LGHDT and YNNKEL (reference sequence). The V end lost 1 base, the J end lost 0 bases, and 13 bases lay between the germline ends. This CDR3 comprises 16 residues.

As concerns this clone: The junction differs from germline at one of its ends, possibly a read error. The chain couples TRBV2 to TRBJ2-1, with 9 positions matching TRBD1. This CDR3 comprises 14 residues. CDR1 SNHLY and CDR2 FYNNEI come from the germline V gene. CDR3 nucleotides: TGTGCCAGCAGAGAAGGACAGGGGATCGATGAGCAGTTCTTC. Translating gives CASREGQGIDEQFF.